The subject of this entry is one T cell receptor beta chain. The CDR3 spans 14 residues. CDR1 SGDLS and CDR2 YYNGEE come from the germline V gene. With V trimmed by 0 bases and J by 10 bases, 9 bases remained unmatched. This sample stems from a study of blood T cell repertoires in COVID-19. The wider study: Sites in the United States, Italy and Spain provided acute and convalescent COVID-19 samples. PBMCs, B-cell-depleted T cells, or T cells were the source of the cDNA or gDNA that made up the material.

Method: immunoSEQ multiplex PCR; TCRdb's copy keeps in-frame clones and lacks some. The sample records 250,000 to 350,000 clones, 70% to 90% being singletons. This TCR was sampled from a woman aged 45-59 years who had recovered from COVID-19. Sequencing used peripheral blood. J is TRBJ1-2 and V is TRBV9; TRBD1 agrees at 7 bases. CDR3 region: CASSVVGDSSIYTF. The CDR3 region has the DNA TGTGCCAGCAGCGTAGTTGGGGACAGTTCGATCTACACCTTC.